This T cell receptor (beta chain) was recovered during a study of blood T cell repertoires in COVID-19. Overall study: Whether acute or convalescent, the COVID-19 samples came from the United States, Italy and Spain. PBMCs, B-cell-depleted T cells, or T cells provided the cDNA or gDNA that made up the material.

Germline CDR1 KGHSH, CDR2 LQKENI. Trimming took 3 bases from V and 7 from J, leaving 15 bases between them. This CDR3 has 15 residues. This clone has just one count. This table comes from immunoSEQ multiplex PCR, and its TCRdb copy is limited to in-frame clones, with some not included. This sample has tens of thousands of clones; roughly 80% occur once, and the top ten carry over 2%. Followed longitudinally, the Seattle patients had been enrolled during active infection. The specimen sequenced was peripheral blood. The clonotype originates from a man aged 70-80 years with COVID-19, enrolled during active disease. This chain uses TRBV18 with TRBJ1-4; no clear D gene. The CDR3 DNA sequence: TGTGCCAGCTCACCCAGTTCAGGTTTTAGTGAAAAACTGTTTTTT. This translates into CASSPSSGFSEKLFF. Drawing the rest from reference TRBV18 and TRBJ1-4, the complete variable domain is NAGVMQNPRHLVRRRGQEARLRCSPMKGHSHVYWYRQLPEEGLKFMVYLQKENIIDESGMPKERFSAEFPKEGPSILRIQQVVRGDSAAYFCASSPSSGFSEKLFFGSGTQLSVL.